This T cell receptor (beta chain) was obtained from a study of a mutant IDH1 vaccine in newly diagnosed glioma (dated by TCRdb to the early 2020s). Regarding the research as a whole: Eight vaccinations were administered to patients in weeks 1, 3, 5, 7, 11, 15, 19 and 23, corresponding to visits V03 through V10. Of the approximately 35 treated patients, around 62% were male and roughly 38% were female, and a mean age of roughly 40 years was recorded. Prior to enrollment, patients had been given standard therapy consisting of radiotherapy alone, temozolomide alone, or radiochemotherapy with temozolomide, with the combination given to most patients. Peripheral blood samples were drawn at six visits, namely V03 (baseline), V05, V07, V10, V12 and V13. For exploratory analyses, about two dozen treated patients had longitudinal TCRB deep sequencing done wherever samples were available. Vaccination started 4-6 weeks after radiotherapy alone, or was given together with temozolomide cycles in the groups whose treatment included chemotherapy. Study-wide findings and limitations: Across multiple MHC alleles, vaccine-induced immune responses were seen in 85% to 95% of patients. The authors stated that sample limitations prevented analyses of patient blood samples from being reproduced. Pseudoprogression appeared unrelated to alterations in the top peripheral T cell clonotypes detected by TCRB sequencing. Availability determined which PBMC samples were chosen for TCRB deep sequencing.

According to the study, the label for this sample's time point signals: week 11, during vaccination. Each vaccine dose, consisting of 300 ug of a 20-mer mutant IDH1 peptide in Montanide, was administered subcutaneously with topical imiquimod. All donors had newly diagnosed IDH1-mutant astrocytomas of WHO grade 3 or 4 that showed loss of nuclear ATRX. The samples were drawn from NOA16, a multicentre, single-arm, open-label phase I trial in Germany that tested a mutant IDH1 peptide vaccine in humans for the first time. Genomic DNA for TCRB sequencing was isolated from EDTA blood with the DNeasy Blood and Tissue Kit. The library was prepared using the immunoSEQ multiplex PCR assay. Following the manufacturer's protocol, the hsTCRB Kit was used to amplify rearranged TCR beta chain sequences. Sequencing of TCRB libraries was carried out on an Illumina MiSeq. Under the source paper's analysis protocol: The kit vendor's proprietary platform handled demultiplexing, trimming and gene mapping. TCRdb provides this immuneACCESS table in a form limited to in-frame rearrangements. Some clones are lacking; in checked studies, under half of them reflect an unresolved V gene, and why the rest are absent is not known. V and J calls and clone size are those listed in that table; D and trimming were worked out from the DNA. This sample holds some 30,000 clones; roughly three quarters were observed only once. In total, the top ten clones hold more than 20% of the sample.

Via the germline V gene, CDR1 is SNHLY and CDR2 FYNNEI. The CDR3 contains 14 residues, cysteine and phenylalanine counted. The only DNA kept is the CDR3, 42 bases in frame from the first base. V and J are trimmed by 6 bases and 4 bases, and the gene matches miss 7 bases of the junction. About this clone itself: Its antigen is not yet known. Within one base of it there is no much larger clone, and no base qualities were kept.

The origin of this receptor is a man aged 25-45 years with glioma. The material sequenced was PBMCs, taken from a glioma patient whose treatment included an IDH1 peptide vaccine. This sequence uses TRBV2 and TRBJ1-1; TRBD1 lines up with 8 middle nucleotides. The DNA reads as follows: TGTGCCAGCAGGGGGGCAGGGGGCCCCACTGAAGCTTTCTTT. It is translated as CASRGAGGPTEAFF.